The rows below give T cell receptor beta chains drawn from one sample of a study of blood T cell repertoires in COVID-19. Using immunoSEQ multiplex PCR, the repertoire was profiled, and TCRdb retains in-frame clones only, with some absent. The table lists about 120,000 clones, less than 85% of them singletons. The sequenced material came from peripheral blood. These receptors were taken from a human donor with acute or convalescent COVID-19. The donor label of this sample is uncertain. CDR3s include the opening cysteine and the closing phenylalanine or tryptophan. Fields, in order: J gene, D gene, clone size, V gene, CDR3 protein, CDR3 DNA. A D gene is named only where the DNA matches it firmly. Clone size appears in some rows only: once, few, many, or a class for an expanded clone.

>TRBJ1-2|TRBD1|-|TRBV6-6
CASSYSRDRGDGYTF
TGTGCCAGCAGTTACTCGCGGGACAGGGGCGATGGCTACACCTTC
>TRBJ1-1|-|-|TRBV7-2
CASSLDRVNTEAFF
TGTGCCAGCAGCTTAGACAGGGTGAACACTGAAGCTTTCTTT
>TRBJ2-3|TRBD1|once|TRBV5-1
CASSLGDSRDTQYF
TGCGCCAGCAGCTTGGGGGACAGTCGGGATACGCAGTATTTT
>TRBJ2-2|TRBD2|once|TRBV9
CASSVGLAGWIGELFF
TGTGCCAGCAGCGTAGGACTAGCGGGGTGGATCGGGGAGCTGTTTTTT
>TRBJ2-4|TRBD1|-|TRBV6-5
CASSYSRQGKNIQYF
TGTGCCAGCAGTTACTCGCGACAGGGGAAAAACATTCAGTACTTC
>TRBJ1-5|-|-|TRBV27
CASSSTGGNQPQHF
TGTGCCAGCAGCTCCACGGGGGGCAATCAGCCCCAGCATTTT
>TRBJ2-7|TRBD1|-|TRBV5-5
CASSSGTEGARVQYF
TGTGCCAGCAGCTCCGGGACAGAGGGGGCCAGGGTGCAGTACTTC
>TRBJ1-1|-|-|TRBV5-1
CASSLGQSLNTEAFF
TGCGCCAGCAGCTTGGGACAGTCCTTGAACACTGAAGCTTTCTTT
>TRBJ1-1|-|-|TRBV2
CATSPGRRDGAFF
TGTGCCACTTCCCCGGGACGGCGGGACGGAGCTTTCTTT
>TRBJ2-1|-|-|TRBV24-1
CATSDPLRGPNEQFF
TGTGCCACCAGTGATCCCCTCAGGGGTCCCAATGAGCAGTTCTTC
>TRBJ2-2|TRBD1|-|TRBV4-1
CASSQPIPGQVSSGELFF
TGCGCCAGCAGCCAGCCTATTCCGGGACAGGTAAGTTCCGGGGAGCTGTTTTTT
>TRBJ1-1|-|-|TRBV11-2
CASSPQGTMNTEAFF
TGTGCCAGCAGCCCACAGGGTACCATGAACACTGAAGCTTTCTTT
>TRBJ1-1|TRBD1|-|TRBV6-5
CASSAGTGENTEAFF
TGTGCCAGCAGCGCCGGGACAGGGGAGAACACTGAAGCTTTCTTT
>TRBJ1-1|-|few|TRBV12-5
CASGQAQGTEAFF
TGTGCTAGTGGTCAGGCCCAAGGCACTGAAGCTTTCTTT
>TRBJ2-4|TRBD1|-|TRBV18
CASSRSPGQGHQADF
TGTGCCAGCTCACGGAGTCCGGGACAGGGACATCAAGCTGACTTC
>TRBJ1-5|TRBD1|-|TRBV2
CASSGQGSNQPQHF
TGTGCCAGCAGTGGACAGGGGAGCAATCAGCCCCAGCATTTT
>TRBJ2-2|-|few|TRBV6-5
CASKEGLARGGELFF
TGTGCCAGTAAGGAGGGGCTAGCCCGGGGCGGGGAGCTGTTTTTT
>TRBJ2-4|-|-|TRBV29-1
CSVEVREDIQYF
TGCAGCGTTGAAGTAAGAGAGGACATTCAGTACTTC
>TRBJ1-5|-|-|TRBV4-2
CASSQVGWDRPQGQPQHF
TGTGCCAGCAGCCAAGTCGGGTGGGACCGGCCCCAGGGGCAGCCCCAGCATTTT